The subject of this entry is one T cell receptor beta chain. Antigen specificity is unknown. The method was immunoSEQ multiplex PCR; TCRdb's version includes in-frame clones alone and lacks a portion of them. The profile shows under 75,000 clones, over 90% of them singletons. The data were obtained in a study of cytomegalovirus exposure and HLA in healthy donors. Study background: The same platform was used for the roughly 120 validation repertoires as for the roughly 730 first-cohort repertoires, as reported in a later analysis. Findings of the study overall: Researchers catalogued approximately 170 TCR beta chains as cytomegalovirus-associated. Most TCRs appeared rarely, but some public TCRs recurred in many donors.

CDR3 length: 15 amino acids. Germline lookup yields CDR1 MNHEY and CDR2 SVGAGI. Trimming shortened V by 5 bases and J by 8 bases, and 19 bases separated the two germline ends. The sequenced sample was PBMCs. The V and J genes are TRBV6-5 and TRBJ2-1; TRBD1 might be the D (6 bases). The clonotype was recovered from a man in his late teens or twenties in good health and CMV-seropositive. The CDR3 protein is CASSPRGIVRDEQFF. In DNA, the CDR3 is TGTGCCAGCAGTCCCAGGGGTATAGTACGCGATGAGCAGTTCTTC.